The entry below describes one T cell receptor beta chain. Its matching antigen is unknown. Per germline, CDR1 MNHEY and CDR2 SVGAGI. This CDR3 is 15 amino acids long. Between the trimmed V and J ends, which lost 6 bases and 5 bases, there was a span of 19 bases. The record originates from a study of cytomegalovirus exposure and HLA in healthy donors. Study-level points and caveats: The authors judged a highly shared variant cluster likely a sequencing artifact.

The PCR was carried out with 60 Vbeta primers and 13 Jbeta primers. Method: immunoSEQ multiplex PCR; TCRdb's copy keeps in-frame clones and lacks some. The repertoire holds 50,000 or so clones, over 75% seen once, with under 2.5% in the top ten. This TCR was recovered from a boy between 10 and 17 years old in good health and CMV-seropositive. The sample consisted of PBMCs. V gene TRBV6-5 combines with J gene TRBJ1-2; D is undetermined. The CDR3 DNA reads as TGTGCCAGCAGCCCCACTGCTCAACCGAGATATGGCTACACCTTC. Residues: CASSPTAQPRYGYTF.